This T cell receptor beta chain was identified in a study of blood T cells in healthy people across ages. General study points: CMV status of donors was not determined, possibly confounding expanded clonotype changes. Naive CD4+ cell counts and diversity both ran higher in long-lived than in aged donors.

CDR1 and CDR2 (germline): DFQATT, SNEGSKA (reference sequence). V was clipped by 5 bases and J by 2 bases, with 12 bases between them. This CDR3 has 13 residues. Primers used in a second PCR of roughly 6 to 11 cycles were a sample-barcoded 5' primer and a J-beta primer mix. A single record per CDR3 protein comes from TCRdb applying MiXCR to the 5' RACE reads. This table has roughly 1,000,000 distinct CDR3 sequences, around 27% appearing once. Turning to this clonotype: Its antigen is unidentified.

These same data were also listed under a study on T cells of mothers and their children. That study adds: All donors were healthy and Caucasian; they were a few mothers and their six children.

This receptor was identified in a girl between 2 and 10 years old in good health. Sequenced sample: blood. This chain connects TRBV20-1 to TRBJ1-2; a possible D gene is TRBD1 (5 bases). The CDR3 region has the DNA TGCAGTGCTTCCAGGGTGGGGAACTATGGCTACACCTTC. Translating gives CSASRVGNYGYTF.